This T cell receptor (beta chain) is from a study of T cells in localized non-small cell lung cancer. The germline CDR1 and CDR2 sequences are SEHNR and FQNEAQ (reference sequence). The CDR3 is 11 amino acids. V lost 3 bases, J lost 6 bases, and 5 bases lay in between. For this clone: Its specificity is unknown.

TCRdb's table, derived via immunoSEQ multiplex PCR, lists solely in-frame clones and lacks some. The table lists 15,000 to 20,000 clones, approximately 83% of them singletons, with approximately 24% in the top ten. Study conclusions and caveats: Appearing in adjacent lung were a median roughly 60 of the top 100 tumor clones. Among the tissues sampled, uninvolved adjacent lung had the highest T cell clonality, above tumor. Owing to sequencing of a solitary tumor region, heterogeneity cannot be discounted. Higher blood T cell density went with longer overall survival.

Material: peripheral blood, obtained before any cancer treatment. The rearrangement uses TRBV7-9 and TRBJ1-1; D remains unclear. This TCR came from a female donor of 60 years or more with stage I lung adenocarcinoma. The CDR3: CASSLVAEAFF. CDR3 DNA sequence: TGTGCCAGCAGCTTGGTGGCTGAAGCTTTCTTT.